This T cell receptor beta chain was recovered during a study of T cells after yellow fever vaccination. Germline-derived CDR1 and CDR2 are MNHNS and SASEGT. The CDR3 loop spans 14 amino acids. V was cut by 6 bases and J by 4 bases, with 13 bases left in between. On this clonotype itself: Its antigen is not identified.

5'RACE template switching added a universal primer site and UMIs to TCR cDNA. TCRdb recomputed calls from the 5' RACE reads with MiXCR, one row per CDR3 protein. The sample shows some 560,000 distinct CDR3 sequences, around 17% of them seen only once. General study findings and limits: High-abundance clonotypes from the bulk population could contaminate FACS-sorted repertoires. Among all clonotypes, a small share was observed in both CD4 and CD8 compartments.

The sequencing here drew on PBMCs, taken 5 days after the first yellow fever vaccination. The source is a young man who received the YFV17D yellow fever vaccine. The chain links TRBV6-1 to TRBJ2-1; weak D call: TRBD2 (6 bases). The CDR3 region has the DNA TGTGCCAGCAGCCCGAACCGGGGGTACAATGAGCAGTTCTTC. Amino acids: CASSPNRGYNEQFF.